This TCR beta chain originates from a study of regulatory T cells in long-lasting Graves disease. Assembly of TCR beta libraries relied on iRepertoire HTBI primers together with Arm-PCR of CDR3 regions. MiXCR, applied by TCRdb to the multiplex PCR reads, yields one record per CDR3 protein. The top ten clones hold roughly a sixth of a sample with 400,000 to 500,000 distinct CDR3 sequences, 14% of them seen once. Turning to this clonotype: The antigen is not known.

Findings and caveats of the study: TRBV28, TRBJ1-2 and TRBJ2-5 emerged as the favored segments in persistent disease.

V was shortened by 3 bases and J by 0 bases, with 5 bases between the two germline ends. The CDR3 length is 13 residues. Germline V gene lookup returns CDR1 SNHLY and CDR2 FYNNEI. This sample's time point: newly diagnosed GD, antithyroid drugs for less than 3 months. From PBMCs, RNA was extracted and then used to make the TCR library. These data also featured in a second study, about T cells in Graves' hyperthyroidism and ophthalmopathy. From that second work: Uncontrolled infection, other autoimmune disease, pregnancy or lactation disqualified patients from enrolment. Clinical symptoms, serum thyroxine and TRAb, thyroid ultrasound and orbital computed tomography together formed the diagnostic basis. First-round RT-PCR with HTBI primers amplified the TCR CDR3 region.

This chain links TRBV2 with TRBJ1-2, with D hard to call. The specimen was peripheral blood mononuclear cells (PBMCs), collected at new diagnosis, from a patient treated with antithyroid drugs. This receptor was taken from a woman between 50 and 59 years old with Graves disease. The CDR3 DNA follows: TGTGCCAGCAGTGACACATCTAACTATGGCTACACCTTC. Translated: CASSDTSNYGYTF.